This TCR beta chain is from a study of blood T cell repertoires in COVID-19. Overall study: Acute and convalescent COVID-19 samples came from the United States, Italy and Spain.

The data were produced by immunoSEQ multiplex PCR, yet TCRdb's version contains in-frame clones alone and is incomplete. In the table there are fewer than 500,000 clones, about 90% of which are singletons. CDR3 length: 13 amino acids. Looked up from germline, CDR1 is SGHAT and CDR2 is FQNNGV. Trimming cost V 2 bases and J 6 bases, with 10 bases left between them. The V and J genes are TRBV11-2 and TRBJ1-1; TRBD1 might be the D (5 bases). This receptor was identified in a woman younger than 35 who had recovered from COVID-19. The source material was PBMCs or T cells enriched from blood (not recorded which). Written as DNA, the CDR3 is TGTGCCAGCAGCTTAACAGGTAGCCCTGAAGCTTTCTTT. Amino acid sequence: CASSLTGSPEAFF.